This T cell receptor beta chain was sequenced in a study of blood T cell repertoires in COVID-19. Looking at the study overall: COVID-19 samples collected from the United States, Italy and Spain covered acute and convalescent phases.

The repertoire was sequenced with immunoSEQ multiplex PCR; TCRdb's copy has only in-frame clones and lacks some. Here the sample spans about 98,000 clones, about 84% being singletons. The CDR3 contains 16 residues. Trimming shortened V by 3 bases and J by 2 bases, and 16 bases separated the two germline ends. From germline, CDR1 is LNHDA and CDR2 SQIVND (reference sequence). The origin of this receptor is a woman older than 75 with acute or convalescent COVID-19. The sample was peripheral blood. The chain has TRBV19 and TRBJ1-2, with D perhaps matching TRBD1 (6 bases). Here the CDR3 reads CASSIGGGAWNYGYTF. Here the CDR3 DNA reads TGTGCCAGTAGTATCGGTGGGGGGGCGTGGAACTATGGCTACACCTTC.